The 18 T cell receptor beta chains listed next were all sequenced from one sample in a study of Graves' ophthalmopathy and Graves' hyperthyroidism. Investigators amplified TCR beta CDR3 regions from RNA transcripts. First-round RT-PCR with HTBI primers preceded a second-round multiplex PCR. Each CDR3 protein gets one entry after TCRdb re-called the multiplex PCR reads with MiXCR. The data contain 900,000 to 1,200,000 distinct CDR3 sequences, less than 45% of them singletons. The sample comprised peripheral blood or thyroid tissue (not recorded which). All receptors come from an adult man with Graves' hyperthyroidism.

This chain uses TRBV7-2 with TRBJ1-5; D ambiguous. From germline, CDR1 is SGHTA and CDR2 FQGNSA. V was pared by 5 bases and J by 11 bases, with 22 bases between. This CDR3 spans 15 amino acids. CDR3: CASSQYSGRHETQHF. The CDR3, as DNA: TGTGCCAGCAGCCAATATAGCGGGAGGCACGAGACCCAGCATTTT.

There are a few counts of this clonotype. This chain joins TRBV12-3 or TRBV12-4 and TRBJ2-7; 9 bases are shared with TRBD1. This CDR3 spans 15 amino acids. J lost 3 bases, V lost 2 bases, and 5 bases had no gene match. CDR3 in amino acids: CASSLSGQGNYEQYF. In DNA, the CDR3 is TGTGCCAGCAGTTTAAGTGGACAGGGGAACTACGAGCAGTACTTC.

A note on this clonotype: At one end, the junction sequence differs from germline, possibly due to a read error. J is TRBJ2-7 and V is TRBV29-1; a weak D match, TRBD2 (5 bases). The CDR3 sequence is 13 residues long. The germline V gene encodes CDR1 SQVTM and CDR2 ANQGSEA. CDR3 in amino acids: CSVVEGNTGELYF. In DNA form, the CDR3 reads TGCAGCGTTGTGGAAGGAAACACCGGGGAGCTGTACTTC.

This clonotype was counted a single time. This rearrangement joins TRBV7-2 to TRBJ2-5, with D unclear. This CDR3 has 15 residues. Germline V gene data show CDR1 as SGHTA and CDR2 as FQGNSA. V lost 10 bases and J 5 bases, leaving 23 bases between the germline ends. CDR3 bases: TGTGCCATCGGGCCACACATCGCCCCCGTGGAGACCCAGTACTTC. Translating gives CAIGPHIAPVETQYF.

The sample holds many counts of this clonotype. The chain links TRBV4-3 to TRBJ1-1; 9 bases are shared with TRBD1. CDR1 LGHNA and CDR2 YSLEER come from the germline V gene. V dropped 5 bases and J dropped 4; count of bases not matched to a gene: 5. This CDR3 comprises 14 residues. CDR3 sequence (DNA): TGCGCCAGCAGCACCCGACAGGGGGGCACTGAAGCTTTCTTT. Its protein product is CASSTRQGGTEAFF.

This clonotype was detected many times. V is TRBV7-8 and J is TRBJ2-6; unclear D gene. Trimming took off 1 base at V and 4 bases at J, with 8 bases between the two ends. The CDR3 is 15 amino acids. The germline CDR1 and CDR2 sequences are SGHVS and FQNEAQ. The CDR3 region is CASSLVNTGANVLTF. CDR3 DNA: TGTGCCAGCAGCTTAGTCAACACCGGGGCCAACGTCCTGACTTTC.

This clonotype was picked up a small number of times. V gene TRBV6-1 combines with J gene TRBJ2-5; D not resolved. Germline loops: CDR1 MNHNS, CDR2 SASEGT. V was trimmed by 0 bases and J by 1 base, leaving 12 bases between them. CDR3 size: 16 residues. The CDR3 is CASSEARFYSQETQYF. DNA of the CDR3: TGTGCCAGCAGTGAAGCGCGGTTTTACAGCCAAGAGACCCAGTACTTC.

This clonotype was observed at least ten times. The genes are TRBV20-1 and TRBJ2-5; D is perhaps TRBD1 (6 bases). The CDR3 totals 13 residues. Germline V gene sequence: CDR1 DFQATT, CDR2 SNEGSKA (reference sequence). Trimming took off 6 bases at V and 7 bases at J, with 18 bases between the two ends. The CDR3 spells CSATDRLRGTQYF. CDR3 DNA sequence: TGCAGTGCAACAGACAGGCTACGCGGGACCCAGTACTTC.

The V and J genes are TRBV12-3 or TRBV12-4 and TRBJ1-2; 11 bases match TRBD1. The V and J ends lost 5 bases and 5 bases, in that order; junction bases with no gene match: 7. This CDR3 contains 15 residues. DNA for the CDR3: TGTGCCAGCAGTCCCTCCGGGACAGGGGGATATGGCTACACCTTC. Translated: CASSPSGTGGYGYTF.

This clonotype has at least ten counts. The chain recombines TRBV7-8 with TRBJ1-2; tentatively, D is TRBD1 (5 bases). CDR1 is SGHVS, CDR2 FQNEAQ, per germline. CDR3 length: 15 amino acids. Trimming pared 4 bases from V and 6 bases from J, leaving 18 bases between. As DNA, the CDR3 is TGTGCCAGCAGCTCGAAGTCCCGGACATACGATGGCTACACCTTC. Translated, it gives CASSSKSRTYDGYTF.

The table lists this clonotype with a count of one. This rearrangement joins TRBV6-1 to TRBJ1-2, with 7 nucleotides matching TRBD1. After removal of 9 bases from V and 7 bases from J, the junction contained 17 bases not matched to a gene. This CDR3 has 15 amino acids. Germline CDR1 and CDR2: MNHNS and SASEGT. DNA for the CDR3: TGTGCCAGTAGTTCAGGCATTTTGACAGGGAGTGGCTACACCTTC. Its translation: CASSSGILTGSGYTF.

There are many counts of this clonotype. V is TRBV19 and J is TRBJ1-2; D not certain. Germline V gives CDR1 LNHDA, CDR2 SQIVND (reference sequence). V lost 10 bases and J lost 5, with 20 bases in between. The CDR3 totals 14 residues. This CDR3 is CATSWTGPTYGYTF. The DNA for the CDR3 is TGTGCCACCTCTTGGACCGGGCCGACTTATGGCTACACCTTC. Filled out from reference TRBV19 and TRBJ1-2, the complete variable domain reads DGGITQSPKYLFRKEGQNVTLSCEQNLNHDAMYWYRQDPGQGLRLIYYSQIVNDFQKGDIAEGYSVSREKKESFPLTVTSAQKNPTAFYLCATSWTGPTYGYTFGSGTRLTVV.

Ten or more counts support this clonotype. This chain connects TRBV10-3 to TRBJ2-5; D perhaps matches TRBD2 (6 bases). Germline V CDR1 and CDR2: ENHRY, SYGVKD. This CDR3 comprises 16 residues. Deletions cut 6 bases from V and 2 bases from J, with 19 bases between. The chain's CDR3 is CAIRRSRGERQETQYF. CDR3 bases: TGTGCCATCAGAAGGTCCCGCGGGGAGAGGCAAGAGACCCAGTACTTC.

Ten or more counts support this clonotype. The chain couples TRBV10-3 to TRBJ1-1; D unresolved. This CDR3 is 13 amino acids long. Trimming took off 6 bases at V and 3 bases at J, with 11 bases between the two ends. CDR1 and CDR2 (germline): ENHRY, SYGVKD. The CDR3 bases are TGTGCCATCAGCCCCCAAGGGTACACTGAAGCTTTCTTT. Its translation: CAISPQGYTEAFF.

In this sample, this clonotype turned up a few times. The CDR3 is CAIKSDTQYF. The CDR3 region has the DNA TGTGCCATCAAGTCAGATACGCAGTATTTT. The chain carries TRBV10-3 and TRBJ2-3; no definite D call. CDR3 length: 10 amino acids. CDR1 and CDR2 (germline): ENHRY, SYGVKD. With 7 bases removed from V and 4 bases from J, the gap between germline ends came to 3 bases.

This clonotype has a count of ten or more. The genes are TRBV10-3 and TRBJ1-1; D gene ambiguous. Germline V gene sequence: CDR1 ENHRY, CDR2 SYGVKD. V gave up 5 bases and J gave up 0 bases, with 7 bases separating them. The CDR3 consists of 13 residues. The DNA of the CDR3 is TGTGCCATCAGTAAATACATGAACACTGAAGCTTTCTTT. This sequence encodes CAISKYMNTEAFF.

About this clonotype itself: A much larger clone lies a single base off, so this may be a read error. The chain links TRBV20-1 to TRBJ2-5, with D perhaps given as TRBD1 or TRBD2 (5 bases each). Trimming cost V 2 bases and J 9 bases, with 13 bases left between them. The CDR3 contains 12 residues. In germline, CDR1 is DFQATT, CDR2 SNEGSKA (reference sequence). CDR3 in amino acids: CSARRGAPAQYF. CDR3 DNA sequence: TGCAGTGCTAGAAGAGGGGCCCCGGCCCAGTACTTC.

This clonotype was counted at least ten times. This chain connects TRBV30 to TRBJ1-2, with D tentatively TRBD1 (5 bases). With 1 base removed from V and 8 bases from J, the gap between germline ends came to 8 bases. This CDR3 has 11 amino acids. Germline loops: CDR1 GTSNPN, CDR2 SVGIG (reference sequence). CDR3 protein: CAWSDRGGYTF. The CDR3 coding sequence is TGTGCCTGGAGTGATCGGGGGGGCTACACCTTC.